A single sample gave rise to the 29 T cell receptor beta chains below, sequenced in a study of blood T cell repertoires in COVID-19. The protocol was immunoSEQ multiplex PCR, while the TCRdb copy is restricted to in-frame clones and leaves out a portion. The sample contains 100,000 or so clones, about 85% of which appear only once. Sequenced material: peripheral blood. The receptors here all came from a man over 45 with acute or convalescent COVID-19.

The V call is TRBV10-3, the J call TRBJ2-4; 10 nucleotides agree with TRBD2. The V gene's germline CDR1 is ENHRY and CDR2 SYGVKD. The CDR3 length is 15 residues. Trimming took 3 bases from V and 9 from J; bases not matched to a gene: 8. CDR3 nucleotides: TGTGCCATCAGTGAATCGGCTAGCGGGAGAGGCATTCAGTACTTC. Translating gives CAISESASGRGIQYF.

CDR3 bases: TGTGCCAGCAGCTTCCAGGGGACTAACACAGATACGCAGTATTTT. Translated: CASSFQGTNTDTQYF. The chain couples TRBV5-5 to TRBJ2-3; TRBD2 is a possible D gene (7 bases). V shed 2 bases and J shed 2 bases, with 12 bases lying between them. The CDR3 has 15 amino acids. Germline V gene data show CDR1 as SGHKS and CDR2 as YYEKEE (reference sequence).

This clone was counted a few times. V gene TRBV29-1 combines with J gene TRBJ2-5, with D perhaps TRBD1 (6 bases). This CDR3 is built from 16 residues. V lost 1 base to trimming and J lost 5 bases, with 20 bases between them. Germline loops: CDR1 SQVTM, CDR2 ANQGSEA. This CDR3 reads CSVEGWNRVFRETQYF. The CDR3 nucleotides are TGCAGCGTTGAAGGATGGAACAGGGTCTTTCGGGAGACCCAGTACTTC.

The rearrangement uses TRBV6-5 and TRBJ2-1; 9 positions agree with TRBD2. CDR1 and CDR2 from the germline V gene are MNHEY and SVGAGI. The CDR3 is 14 residues long. The trim removed 5 bases at V and 8 bases at J, leaving 7 bases unmatched. The CDR3 protein is CASSLAGGRDEQFF. The DNA of the CDR3 is TGTGCCAGCAGTCTGGCGGGGGGGCGGGATGAGCAGTTCTTC.

The gene calls are TRBV12-3 or TRBV12-4 and TRBJ2-1, with 7 nucleotides matching TRBD2. The CDR3 is made up of 12 amino acids. The V segment lost 5 bases and the J segment 7 bases; nucleotides outside the gene matches: 2. CDR3 DNA sequence: TGTGCCAGCAGTGGACTAGTTAATGAGCAGTTCTTC. Encoded protein: CASSGLVNEQFF.

For the CDR3, the DNA is TGTGCCAGCAGGCCCAGGGTCCAAGACGAGCAGTACTTC. Residues: CASRPRVQDEQYF. The chain recombines TRBV6-6 with TRBJ2-7; D perhaps matches TRBD1 (5 bases). The germline gives CDR1 MNHNY, CDR2 SVGAGI (reference sequence). Trimming stripped 6 bases from V and 5 bases from J, with 14 bases between. The CDR3 length is 13 residues.

This clone has a count of ten or more. Other DNA sequences in the sample encode the same CDR3. The chain has TRBV18 and TRBJ2-2, with 9 bases aligning to TRBD1. CDR3 length equals 15 residues. With V trimmed by 1 base and J by 6 bases, 3 bases remained unmatched. CDR1 is KGHSH and CDR2 is LQKENI in the germline V gene. Here the CDR3 reads CASSPLGQGSGELFF. The CDR3 coding sequence is TGTGCCAGCTCACCACTGGGACAGGGTTCCGGGGAGCTGTTTTTT.

The chain carries TRBV4-1 and TRBJ2-2; D not resolved. Germline CDR1 is MGHRA and CDR2 is YSYEKL. Trimming shortened V by 3 bases and J by 4 bases, and 15 bases separated the two germline ends. This CDR3 is built from 16 residues. CDR3 coding DNA: TGCGCCAGCAGCCACCCGGGTTTTTCCTCCACCGGGGAGCTGTTTTTT. It translates to CASSHPGFSSTGELFF.

V and J are TRBV27 and TRBJ1-2, with D maybe TRBD1 (5 bases). V lost 2 bases to trimming and J lost 7 bases, with 11 bases between them. In germline, CDR1 is MNHEY, CDR2 SMNVEV (reference sequence). The CDR3 is made up of 13 amino acids. The CDR3 sequence: CASSLGRASGYTF. For the CDR3, the DNA is TGTGCCAGCAGTTTAGGCAGGGCCAGTGGCTACACCTTC.

The chain joins TRBV4-1 to TRBJ2-3; 10 bases map to TRBD2. Per germline, CDR1 MGHRA and CDR2 YSYEKL. After removal of 4 bases from V and 6 bases from J, the junction contained 10 bases not matched to a gene. The CDR3 is made up of 16 amino acids. Written as DNA, the CDR3 is TGCGCCAGCAGCCGAACTCAGCGGGGGGGCCGGGATACGCAGTATTTT. It codes for CASSRTQRGGRDTQYF.

This chain links TRBV6-1 with TRBJ2-7; 13 bases map to TRBD2. This CDR3 contains 15 residues. Germline values: CDR1 MNHNS, CDR2 SASEGT. The J segment lost 5 bases and the V segment lost 3 bases, leaving 4 bases of the junction unmatched. The CDR3 protein is CASSDPGLAGDEQYF. For the CDR3, the DNA is TGTGCCAGCAGTGATCCAGGACTAGCGGGAGACGAGCAGTACTTC.

This chain uses TRBV7-8 with TRBJ1-1, with D hard to call. Trimming pared 4 bases from V and 1 base from J, leaving 10 bases between. Germline V lookup: CDR1 SGHVS, CDR2 FQNEAQ. The CDR3 is made up of 14 amino acids. This chain's CDR3 is CASSSLAGNTEAFF. The CDR3 coding sequence is TGTGCCAGCAGCTCTCTGGCAGGGAACACTGAAGCTTTCTTT. Combining the CDR3 with reference TRBV7-8 and TRBJ1-1 gives the whole variable domain GAGVSQSPRYKVAKRGQDVALRCDPISGHVSLFWYQQALGQGPEFLTYFQNEAQLDKSGLPSDRFFAERPEGSVSTLKIQRTQQEDSAVYLCASSSLAGNTEAFFGQGTRLTVV.

The chain combines TRBV15 with TRBJ2-1; tentative D call: TRBD1 (6 bases). This CDR3 comprises 17 residues. Germline values: CDR1 LNHNV, CDR2 YYDKDF (reference sequence). V lost 0 bases and J 0 bases, leaving 12 bases between the germline ends. Here the CDR3 reads CATSRERDTSSYNEQFF. In nucleotides, the CDR3 is TGTGCCACCAGCAGAGAACGGGACACCAGCTCCTACAATGAGCAGTTCTTC. The full variable domain, completed using reference TRBV15 and TRBJ2-1, is DAMVIQNPRYQVTQFGKPVTLSCSQTLNHNVMYWYQQKSSQAPKLLFHYYDKDFNNEADTPDNFQSRRPNTSFCFLDIRSPGLGDTAMYLCATSRERDTSSYNEQFFGPGTRLTVL.

The rearrangement links TRBV21-1 to TRBJ2-7; no DNA check was done on the table's D call, TRBD2. TRBV21-1 is flagged as a pseudogene. This CDR3 is built from 16 residues. Here the CDR3 DNA reads TGTGCCAGCAGCAAAGACTTCCATGGTGGCTCCTACGAGCAGTACTTC. It yields the protein CASSKDFHGGSYEQYF.

This chain uses TRBV7-9 with TRBJ1-2, with a possible D match to TRBD1 (6 bases). This CDR3 has 14 amino acids. CDR1 and CDR2 (germline): SEHNR, FQNEAQ (reference sequence). The ends were cut back, 5 bases at V and 0 bases at J, with 10 bases in the middle. The CDR3 DNA is TGTGCCAGCAGCCACAGGGCTACTAACTATGGCTACACCTTC. It specifies CASSHRATNYGYTF.

This clone was seen once. The chain is built from TRBV2 and TRBJ1-2, with 9 positions matching TRBD1. CDR1 and CDR2 from the germline V gene are SNHLY and FYNNEI. The ends lost 1 base at V and 5 bases at J; junction bases unmatched: 8. The CDR3 spans 16 residues. CDR3 sequence (DNA): TGTGCCAGCAGTGAAGTTATAGACAGGGGGAGGTATGGCTACACCTTC. Protein sequence: CASSEVIDRGRYGYTF.

This rearrangement joins TRBV27 to TRBJ2-3; 8 nucleotides match TRBD2. Germline V lookup: CDR1 MNHEY, CDR2 SMNVEV (reference sequence). V dropped 5 bases and J dropped 0; count of bases not matched to a gene: 7. The length of the CDR3 is 16 residues. CDR3 sequence reads: CASSAWLAGSTDTQYF. In nucleotides, the CDR3 is TGTGCCAGCAGTGCCTGGCTAGCGGGTAGCACAGATACGCAGTATTTT.

The chain is built from TRBV6-5 and TRBJ1-1; D is possibly TRBD1 (6 bases). The V gene lost 3 bases and the J gene lost 7 bases, with 12 bases spanning the gap. CDR1 and CDR2 from the germline V gene are MNHEY and SVGAGI. CDR3 length equals 13 residues. CDR3 nucleotides: TGTGCCAGCAGTTATCAGGGGCGAGGTGAAGCTTTCTTT. Residues: CASSYQGRGEAFF.

V gene TRBV12-3 or TRBV12-4 combines with J gene TRBJ2-5; D is undetermined. Trimming removed 6 bases at V and 3 bases at J, with 11 bases between. This CDR3 comprises 13 residues. The CDR3 DNA is TGTGCCAGCAGCCGGAGTTGGGAAGAGACCCAGTACTTC. This sequence encodes CASSRSWEETQYF.

In this sample, this clone turned up once. This chain joins TRBV5-1 and TRBJ2-1, with 8 bases that match TRBD1. With V trimmed by 4 bases and J by 5 bases, 2 bases remained unmatched. The CDR3 length is 13 residues. Looked up from germline, CDR1 is SGHRS and CDR2 is YFSETQ. The CDR3 protein is CASSLQGDNEQFF. CDR3 in DNA: TGCGCCAGCAGCCTACAGGGGGACAATGAGCAGTTCTTC.

J is TRBJ2-5 and V is TRBV7-2, with 12 bases aligning to TRBD2. The CDR3 length is 16 residues. Per germline, CDR1 SGHTA and CDR2 FQGNSA. Trimming took 5 bases from V and 2 from J; bases not matched to a gene: 6. The CDR3 reads CASSPASGGGQETQYF. As DNA, the CDR3 is TGTGCCAGCAGCCCCGCTAGCGGGGGGGGACAAGAGACCCAGTACTTC.

The V gene is TRBV7-9, the J gene TRBJ2-7; tentative D call: TRBD2 (6 bases). The CDR3 has 17 amino acids. Trimming took 2 bases from V and 0 from J, leaving 17 bases between them. Germline lookup yields CDR1 SEHNR and CDR2 FQNEAQ (reference sequence). The CDR3 region is CASSLWGGDGHSYEQYF. CDR3 bases: TGTGCCAGCAGCTTATGGGGCGGGGACGGGCACTCCTACGAGCAGTACTTC.

The chain couples TRBV6-2 or TRBV6-3 to TRBJ2-3; D might be TRBD2 (5 bases). Germline V gene lookup returns CDR1 MNHEY and CDR2 SVGEGT. V dropped 4 bases and J dropped 6 bases, with 14 bases sitting between them. This CDR3 has 14 residues. CDR3 residues: CASSLDYQRDTQYF. CDR3 sequence (DNA): TGTGCCAGCAGTTTAGACTACCAGAGGGATACGCAGTATTTT.

The V gene is TRBV7-2, the J gene TRBJ2-7; TRBD1 is a possible D gene (7 bases). V was cut by 5 bases and J by 1 base, with 18 bases left in between. The CDR3 consists of 16 residues. Germline V gene data show CDR1 as SGHTA and CDR2 as FQGNSA. Here the CDR3 reads CASSPGGWTSSYEQYF. In nucleotides, the CDR3 is TGTGCCAGCAGCCCAGGGGGGTGGACTTCTTCCTACGAGCAGTACTTC.

The rearrangement joins TRBV19 to TRBJ2-7; 10 nucleotides match TRBD1. The CDR3 is 14 amino acids. The V and J ends lost 6 bases and 3 bases, in that order; junction bases with no gene match: 5. Germline assignment: CDR1 LNHDA and CDR2 SQIVND (reference sequence). The CDR3 loop is CASSPGQGFYEQYF. The CDR3 DNA sequence: TGTGCCAGTAGCCCGGGACAGGGGTTCTACGAGCAGTACTTC.

The chain uses TRBV11-2 and TRBJ2-1, with D possibly TRBD2 on 5 matching bases. The CDR3 is made up of 16 amino acids. V lost 0 bases and J lost 2, with 11 bases in between. Looked up from germline, CDR1 is SGHAT and CDR2 is FQNNGV. The CDR3 here is CASSLDPGGAYNEQFF. The CDR3, as DNA: TGTGCCAGCAGCTTAGACCCCGGAGGTGCCTACAATGAGCAGTTCTTC.

The chain uses TRBV3-1 (or the pseudogene TRBV3-2) and TRBJ2-2; maybe TRBD2 (5 bases). V shed 4 bases and J shed 4 bases, with 10 bases lying between them. The CDR3 spans 14 residues. CDR1 LGHDT and CDR2 YNNKEL come from the germline V gene (reference sequence). The CDR3 DNA reads TGTGCCAGCAGCCCGCGGACTCCCACCGGGGAGCTGTTTTTT. Amino acid sequence: CASSPRTPTGELFF.

J is TRBJ1-2 and V is TRBV4-2; a possible D gene is TRBD1 (6 bases). Trimming left V 1 base short and J 2 bases short, with 14 bases between. The V gene's germline CDR1 is LGHNA and CDR2 YNFKEQ. CDR3 length equals 16 residues. Written as DNA, the CDR3 is TGTGCCAGCAGCCAAGCTGTCCGACAGGCAAACTATGGCTACACCTTC. Amino acid sequence: CASSQAVRQANYGYTF.

The genes are TRBV10-3 and TRBJ1-1; D possibly corresponds to TRBD1 (6 bases). Per germline, CDR1 ENHRY and CDR2 SYGVKD. The CDR3 has 13 residues. V was clipped by 6 bases and J by 1 base, with 9 bases between them. CDR3 protein: CAIRIQGNTEAFF. CDR3 DNA: TGTGCCATCAGAATACAGGGGAACACTGAAGCTTTCTTT.